The rows below give T cell receptor beta chains drawn from one sample of a study of response to subunit inactivated influenza vaccine. TCRdb re-called the RT-PCR reads through MiXCR, storing one row per CDR3 protein. The sample consists of hundreds of thousands of distinct CDR3 sequences, 14% of them appearing once. This material consisted of PBMCs from blood, taken 14 to 15 days before vaccination. Receptors were obtained from a man in his fifties who received an inactivated influenza vaccine. CDR3s include the opening cysteine and the closing phenylalanine or tryptophan.

V,J,CDR3
TRBV20-1,TRBJ2-5,CSAPLRGGATETQYF
TRBV12-3/TRBV12-4,TRBJ2-2,CASTQGAGGELFF
TRBV9,TRBJ2-1,CASSVVANLYNEQFF
TRBV2,TRBJ2-1,CASRSGTSGVGEQFF
TRBV4-1,TRBJ1-2,CASSQGEWRGAGYGYTF
TRBV7-2,TRBJ2-1,CASSWTTSGRAGEQFF
TRBV3-1,TRBJ1-2,CASSRQPGSNYGYTF
TRBV20-1,TRBJ2-5,CSATSGRGTETQYF
TRBV4-3,TRBJ2-2,CASSQPGPNTGELFF
TRBV20-1,TRBJ2-7,CSASGEGSTYEQYF
TRBV4-1,TRBJ2-1,CASSQRLAGGNYNEQFF
TRBV12-3/TRBV12-4,TRBJ2-7,CASSFGTSAYYEQYF
TRBV12-3/TRBV12-4,TRBJ2-6,CASSPGLASGANVLTF
TRBV4-3,TRBJ2-2,CASSQEDRNTGELFF
TRBV5-1,TRBJ2-1,CASSSGTSSTNEQFF
TRBV20-1,TRBJ1-2,CSARDRGRNYGYTF
TRBV19,TRBJ2-1,CASSIGAGTSNEQFF
TRBV11-2,TRBJ2-7,CASSADRVRSYEQYF
TRBV20-1,TRBJ2-3,CSAPRRMLAGPYTDTQYF
TRBV7-9,TRBJ1-1,CASSLGGIRTEAFF
TRBV9,TRBJ2-7,CASSNEGQFSYEQYF
TRBV18,TRBJ2-7,CASSRSGTGGAEQYF
TRBV4-3,TRBJ2-7,CASSAGVSSYEQYF
TRBV6-2/TRBV6-3,TRBJ2-2,CASSYDWMGAHTGELFF
TRBV12-3/TRBV12-4,TRBJ2-3,CASRMLDTQYF
TRBV7-2,TRBJ2-3,CASSFYFTSGTDTQYF
TRBV24-1,TRBJ2-1,CATSDVGLAGVYNEQFF
TRBV4-2,TRBJ2-7,CASSQGTPGASGALSSYEQYF
TRBV27,TRBJ2-7,CASSLGGQNEQYF
TRBV5-8,TRBJ2-2,CASSLSYLRRPNTGELFF
TRBV27,TRBJ2-2,CASSGVGLQHTGELFF
TRBV12-3/TRBV12-4,TRBJ2-1,CANSNGRDEQFF
TRBV5-1,TRBJ2-2,CASSFSVIFTGELFF
TRBV6-1,TRBJ2-2,CASKLGLTNTGELFF
TRBV9,TRBJ2-5,CASSPRTSGSGAQYF
TRBV5-1,TRBJ1-1,CASSVDTRTEAFF
TRBV4-1,TRBJ1-1,CASSQRTGWEAFF
TRBV27,TRBJ2-1,CASSDYRGLYNEQFF
TRBV4-3,TRBJ1-2,CASSQETGNLYGYTF
TRBV12-3/TRBV12-4,TRBJ1-2,CASSPGQGARAYGYTF
TRBV6-5,TRBJ2-7,CASSYEGTSSYEQYF
TRBV24-1,TRBJ2-1,CATSDLTGGDQHEQFF
TRBV15,TRBJ2-1,CATSKTSGGNNEQFF
TRBV14,TRBJ2-2,CASSPLGVFPAGELFF
TRBV6-2/TRBV6-3,TRBJ2-5,CASSYVLVEGRQETQYF
TRBV15,TRBJ2-1,CATSRDLYGGYNEQFF
TRBV4-2,TRBJ2-3,CASSQDEGESQYF
TRBV7-2,TRBJ2-5,CASSLGVYQETQYF
TRBV7-9,TRBJ2-3,CASSLDSLEGQYF
TRBV4-3,TRBJ1-3,CASSQEESEVSGNTIYF
TRBV5-1,TRBJ2-1,CASSLARAGKDEQFF
TRBV4-3,TRBJ1-6,CASSQVEGGGASPLHF
TRBV6-2/TRBV6-3,TRBJ2-5,CASSRYRGETQYF
TRBV11-3,TRBJ2-3,CASSQRREPDTQYF
TRBV6-2/TRBV6-3,TRBJ2-7,CASSYSYTAVSYEQYF
TRBV7-9,TRBJ2-1,CASGYGLESYNEQFF
TRBV29-1,TRBJ1-2,CSAPPGGGLVYGYTF
TRBV12-3/TRBV12-4,TRBJ2-1,CASSSGQLYNEQFF
TRBV4-1,TRBJ2-3,CASSQDVRQGTDTQYF
TRBV20-1,TRBJ2-7,CSARDLSGSIYEQYF